Following are 11 T cell receptor beta chains from one sample sequenced in a study of regulatory T cells in long-lasting Graves disease (TCRdb year 2021). The time point label, as the study defines it: newly diagnosed GD, antithyroid drugs for less than 3 months. For both TCR sequencing and RNA sequencing, RNA was extracted from PBMCs using TRIzol. Library preparation used multiplex PCR. Instrument on record: Illumina HiSeq 4000. To build TCR beta libraries, CDR3 regions were amplified by Arm-PCR using iRepertoire HTBI primers. TCRdb itself trimmed the public reads at Q25 with fastp, ran MiXCR and retained productive beta chains. Identical CDR3 protein sequences are pooled into one entry, listed with their most common genes and DNA. This sample lists a few hundred thousand distinct CDR3 sequences; about 15% were detected once. The ten top clones hold about 7.6% of the sample. The data also belong to a second study, concerning T cells in Graves' hyperthyroidism and ophthalmopathy.

The input for sequencing was peripheral blood mononuclear cells (PBMCs), taken at new diagnosis, from a patient treated with antithyroid drugs. All receptors derive from a woman in her thirties or forties with Graves disease. Donor details come from another sample of the same person, matched by shared clones.

This clonotype has just a few counts. The junction does not match germline at one end; this may be a read error. The V gene is TRBV6-1, the J gene TRBJ2-2; perhaps D is TRBD1 or TRBD2 (6 bases each). The CDR3 consists of 13 residues. The V gene's germline CDR1 is MNHNS and CDR2 SASEGT. CDR3: CASREGGPGELFF. In DNA, the CDR3 is TGTGCCAGCAGAGAAGGGGGGCCCGGGGAGCTGTTTTTT.

This clonotype was counted many times. The chain has TRBV20-1 and TRBJ2-3; D unclear. Trimming left V 0 bases short and J 3 bases short, with 13 bases between. The CDR3 runs 15 residues. CDR1 and CDR2 from the germline V gene are DFQATT and SNEGSKA (reference sequence). The CDR3 coding sequence is TGCAGTGCTAGAGATCCAGACGACGGAACAGATACGCAGTATTTT. Translation gives CSARDPDDGTDTQYF.

This clonotype was counted many times. The V and J genes are TRBV27 and TRBJ2-1, with TRBD2 identical over 10 bases. J lost 10 bases, V lost 3 bases, and 9 bases had no gene match. Germline V gene sequence: CDR1 MNHEY, CDR2 SMNVEV (reference sequence). The CDR3 sequence is 15 residues long. In nucleotides, the CDR3 is TGTGCCAGCAGTTTGAGCGGGAGGGCCAATCTAGAGCAGTTCTTC. This gives the protein CASSLSGRANLEQFF.

The chain carries TRBV27 and TRBJ1-6, with 7 bases matching TRBD1. V lost 5 bases, J lost 7 bases, and 11 bases stayed unmatched. Germline V gives CDR1 MNHEY, CDR2 SMNVEV (reference sequence). The CDR3 sequence is 16 residues long. The CDR3 DNA is TGTGCCAGCAGTGACTTCAGACAGGGCACAAATTCACCCCTCCACTTT. This gives the protein CASSDFRQGTNSPLHF.

This clonotype was observed once. The genes are TRBV4-1 and TRBJ1-1; D is unclear. Looked up from germline, CDR1 is MGHRA and CDR2 is YSYEKL. V was shortened by 1 base and J by 0 bases, with 9 bases between the two germline ends. The CDR3 totals 15 residues. Written as DNA, the CDR3 is TGCGCCAGCAGCCAAGTAATGGACCTGAACACTGAAGCTTTCTTT. Its translation: CASSQVMDLNTEAFF.

This clonotype was recorded many times. CDR3 loop: CARTEGQGHTEAFF. The CDR3 nucleotides read TGTGCCAGGACCGAAGGACAGGGCCACACTGAAGCTTTCTTT. This sequence joins TRBV2 and TRBJ1-1, with 8 positions matching TRBD1. The CDR3 contains 14 residues. The germline gives CDR1 SNHLY, CDR2 FYNNEI. The J segment lost 3 bases and the V segment lost 9 bases, leaving 9 bases of the junction unmatched.

This clonotype was recorded at least ten times. The chain employs TRBV20-1 and TRBJ2-3, with a tentative D call TRBD1 (8 bases). Looked up from germline, CDR1 is DFQATT and CDR2 is SNEGSKA (reference sequence). V was shortened by 6 bases and J by 2 bases, with 15 bases between the two germline ends. This CDR3 has 14 residues. As DNA, the CDR3 is TGCAGTGCCAAACAGGGGGGGGTCACAGATACGCAGTATTTT. Protein sequence: CSAKQGGVTDTQYF.

This clonotype was observed many times. The genes are TRBV11-3 and TRBJ2-3; D might be TRBD2 (6 bases). Per germline, CDR1 SGHNT and CDR2 YENEEA. CDR3 length: 13 amino acids. Trimming took off 6 bases at V and 1 base at J, with 8 bases between the two ends. The CDR3 loop reads CASRGGGTDTQYF. The CDR3 DNA is TGTGCCAGCAGAGGAGGGGGCACAGATACGCAGTATTTT.

V gene TRBV3-1 combines with J gene TRBJ2-2; D is undetermined. The CDR3 has 14 residues. Trimming shortened V by 0 bases and J by 5 bases, and 7 bases separated the two germline ends. Per germline, CDR1 LGHDT and CDR2 YNNKEL (reference sequence). CDR3 loop: CASSQEEGTGELFF. DNA of the CDR3: TGTGCCAGCAGCCAAGAAGAAGGTACCGGGGAGCTGTTTTTT.

This clonotype was counted only a few times. The chain recombines TRBV20-1 with TRBJ2-3; D might be TRBD1 or TRBD2, each matching 5 bases. The ends were cut back, 1 base at V and 2 bases at J, with 16 bases in the middle. Germline V gives CDR1 DFQATT, CDR2 SNEGSKA (reference sequence). The CDR3 runs 16 residues. In DNA form, the CDR3 reads TGCAGTGCTAGAGGGGGCCAGGAGGCGGTCACAGATACGCAGTATTTT. Its protein is CSARGGQEAVTDTQYF.

V usage is TRBV29-1 and J usage is TRBJ2-7; TRBD2 might be the D (7 bases). This CDR3 has 12 amino acids. V lost 1 base to trimming and J lost 5 bases, with 9 bases between them. Germline CDR1 and CDR2: SQVTM and ANQGSEA. The CDR3 coding sequence is TGCAGCGTTGAAGGGGGGGGCGACGAGCAGTACTTC. Amino acids: CSVEGGGDEQYF.